These 14 T cell receptor beta chains were all obtained from the same sample, sequenced in a study of blood T cell repertoires in COVID-19. TCRdb's table, derived via immunoSEQ multiplex PCR, lists solely in-frame clones and lacks some. Of tens of thousands of clones in the sample, around nine tenths are singletons; the top ten hold around 5%. Sample: peripheral blood. These TCRs come from an elderly woman with active COVID-19.

The table lists this clone with a count of one. V gene TRBV5-4 combines with J gene TRBJ2-5; TRBD2 aligns across 7 bases. Germline V gene sequence: CDR1 SGHNT, CDR2 YYREEE (reference sequence). The CDR3 consists of 13 residues. V dropped 6 bases and J dropped 1; count of bases not matched to a gene: 3. This chain's CDR3 is CASNRGVQETQYF. The CDR3 region has the DNA TGTGCCAGCAACCGGGGGGTCCAAGAGACCCAGTACTTC.

This clone was detected a few times. This chain links TRBV28 with TRBJ2-1, with 14 bases fitting TRBD2. The CDR3 contains 15 residues. V shed 6 bases, J shed 10 bases, and the junction held 8 bases outside the gene matches. The germline V gene has CDR1 MDHEN and CDR2 SYDVKM. The CDR3 sequence is CASRETSGRAREQFF. CDR3 coding DNA: TGTGCCAGCAGAGAGACTAGCGGGAGGGCGAGAGAGCAGTTCTTC.

This chain uses TRBV6-6 with TRBJ2-7, with TRBD2 as a possible D gene (5 bases). Trimming took off 4 bases at V and 0 bases at J, with 16 bases between the two ends. Per the germline V gene, CDR1 is MNHNY and CDR2 is SVGAGI (reference sequence). The CDR3 totals 16 residues. The CDR3 nucleotides read TGTGCCAGCAGTTCGACGAGGACGGGAAGCTCCTACGAGCAGTACTTC. Amino acids: CASSSTRTGSSYEQYF.

This chain uses TRBV5-6 with TRBJ2-1; 9 bases are a match to TRBD2. After removal of 3 bases from V and 6 bases from J, the junction contained 4 bases not matched to a gene. Germline CDR1 and CDR2: SGHDT and YYEEEE. The CDR3 length is 14 residues. CDR3 nucleotides: TGTGCCAGCAGCTCGAGCGGGAGGAGCAATGAGCAGTTCTTC. It translates to CASSSSGRSNEQFF. Full variable domain (rest looked up from reference TRBV5-6 and TRBJ2-1): DAGVTQSPTHLIKTRGQQVTLRCSPKSGHDTVSWYQQALGQGPQFIFQYYEEEERQRGNFPDRFSGHQFPNYSSELNVNALLLGDSALYLCASSSSGRSNEQFFGPGTRLTVL.

As DNA, the CDR3 is TGTGCCAGCTCAGTCCCGACTGGATCTAGCACAGATACGCAGTATTTT. Translating it yields CASSVPTGSSTDTQYF. The chain employs TRBV18 and TRBJ2-3, with D unresolved. Germline-derived CDR1 and CDR2 are KGHSH and LQKENI. The CDR3 runs to 16 residues. Deletions cut 5 bases from V and 0 bases from J, with 15 bases between.

The V gene is TRBV28, the J gene TRBJ2-1; TRBD2 matches 9 bases. From germline, CDR1 is MDHEN and CDR2 SYDVKM. The V segment lost 5 bases and the J segment 2 bases; nucleotides outside the gene matches: 7. The CDR3 length is 16 residues. In nucleotides, the CDR3 is TGTGCCAGCAGTACCCGACTAGCGGCTACCTACAATGAGCAGTTCTTC. Amino acids: CASSTRLAATYNEQFF.

The V call is TRBV27, the J call TRBJ2-2; TRBD1 is a possible D gene (5 bases). The CDR3 runs to 15 residues. Germline values: CDR1 MNHEY, CDR2 SMNVEV (reference sequence). V gave up 4 bases and J gave up 0 bases, with 9 bases separating them. The CDR3 loop reads CASSWGRTNTGELFF. CDR3 DNA sequence: TGTGCCAGCAGTTGGGGCAGAACGAACACCGGGGAGCTGTTTTTT.

This rearrangement joins TRBV6-2 or TRBV6-3 to TRBJ2-6, with TRBD2 matching 15 bases. The ends lost 0 bases at V and 2 bases at J; junction bases unmatched: 2. The germline V gene has CDR1 MNHEY and CDR2 SVGEGT. The CDR3 spans 19 residues. The DNA for the CDR3 is TGTGCCAGCAGTTACTCCGGGACTAGCGGGAGGACTGGGGCCAACGTCCTGACTTTC. Protein product: CASSYSGTSGRTGANVLTF.

The genes are TRBV28 and TRBJ1-3, with TRBD1 as a possible D gene (6 bases). The V end lost 7 bases, the J end lost 14 bases, and 18 bases lay between the germline ends. The CDR3 spans 12 residues. Germline V gene data show CDR1 as MDHEN and CDR2 as SYDVKM. CDR3: CASTSRQALLYF. As DNA, the CDR3 is TGTGCCAGCACCTCCAGACAGGCACTCTTATATTTT.

V is TRBV28 and J is TRBJ2-5; TRBD1 matches at 11 bases. The V segment lost 5 bases and the J segment 5 bases; nucleotides outside the gene matches: 4. CDR1 and CDR2 from the germline V gene are MDHEN and SYDVKM. This CDR3 spans 14 amino acids. CDR3 bases: TGTGCCAGCAGTGGACAGGGGGCGCCGGAGACCCAGTACTTC. Amino acids: CASSGQGAPETQYF.

The chain couples TRBV7-2 to TRBJ2-5; the match to TRBD1 covers 7 bases. The J segment lost 1 base and the V segment lost 4 bases, leaving 3 bases of the junction unmatched. There are 14 residues in the CDR3. In germline, CDR1 is SGHTA, CDR2 FQGNSA. CDR3 loop: CASSWNRGQETQYF. CDR3 DNA sequence: TGTGCCAGCAGCTGGAACAGGGGCCAAGAGACCCAGTACTTC. Full variable domain (missing parts from reference TRBV7-2 and TRBJ2-5): GAGVSQSPSNKVTEKGKDVELRCDPISGHTALYWYRQSLGQGLEFLIYFQGNSAPDKSGLPSDRFSAERTGGSVSTLTIQRTQQEDSAVYLCASSWNRGQETQYFGPGTRLLVL.

This chain uses TRBV20-1 with TRBJ2-3; 12 bases match TRBD2. Germline lookup yields CDR1 DFQATT and CDR2 SNEGSKA (reference sequence). The trim removed 3 bases at V and 4 bases at J, leaving 14 bases unmatched. The CDR3 has 18 residues. CDR3 nucleotide sequence: TGCAGTGCTAGTACGGAAGCTAGCGGGAGGGCGCCCGCAGATACGCAGTATTTT. Its translation: CSASTEASGRAPADTQYF.

V gene TRBV28 combines with J gene TRBJ1-1, with TRBD1 matching over 9 bases. This CDR3 comprises 14 residues. V lost 5 bases to trimming and J lost 3 bases; unmatched junction nucleotides: 4. Germline V gene sequence: CDR1 MDHEN, CDR2 SYDVKM. The DNA for the CDR3 is TGTGCCAGCAGTCCCCGGGACAGGGACACTGAAGCTTTCTTT. It is translated as CASSPRDRDTEAFF.

This chain joins TRBV7-8 and TRBJ1-6, with 8 bases matching TRBD1. The CDR3 spans 14 residues. The germline V gene encodes CDR1 SGHVS and CDR2 FQNEAQ. The trim removed 5 bases at V and 8 bases at J, leaving 5 bases unmatched. DNA for the CDR3: TGTGCCAGCAGCCGAACAGGGGGATATTCACCCCTCCACTTT. Amino acids: CASSRTGGYSPLHF.